The T cell receptor beta chain under discussion was sequenced for a study of CD8+ T cells in alopecia areata. As for the study in general: Treated patients received oral tofacitinib, 5 to 10 mg twice daily. Study observations and caveats: In scalp samples, resident alphabeta T cells of normal skin are also sequenced. Sharing of TCRs across patients appeared less clear than in mice, possibly for HLA-related reasons.

PBMCs yielded sorted CD4+ and CD8+ T cells. With respect to this clone: The antigen is undetermined.

It was cDNA, reverse transcribed from extracted RNA, that served as the sequencing template. Clones were sequenced by immunoSEQ multiplex PCR, and TCRdb holds only the in-frame ones, with some missing. The table includes approximately 91,000 clones, 40% to 55% detected once. The sequence derives from a human donor with alopecia areata. The material sequenced was CD4+ T cells sorted from blood.

The CDR3 loop reads CAWSQQVTGELFF. CDR3 in DNA: TGTGCCTGGAGTCAACAGGTGACCGGGGAGCTGTTTTTT. The gene calls are TRBV30 and TRBJ2-2; TRBD1 is a possible D gene (5 bases). Germline V CDR1 and CDR2: GTSNPN, SVGIG (reference sequence). There are 13 residues in the CDR3. The germline V and J ends were trimmed by 2 bases and 5 bases, with 9 bases remaining between them.